These T cell receptor beta chains were read from a single sample in a study of shared clonotypes between healthy human individuals. TCRdb keeps only in-frame clones here, not all; method: immunoSEQ multiplex PCR. The data show 1 million to 1.3 million clones, more than 75% seen once. The source material was memory CD4+ T cells from PBMCs. These receptors originate from a man aged 18 to 35 in good health. Some clones in this sample may be carry-over from other donors' samples. CDR3s include the opening cysteine and the closing phenylalanine or tryptophan. The D gene is left open where the match is weak. The size field is filled for only some rows; it gives once, few, many or a size class.

clone_size: NA
d_call: TRBD2
j_call: TRBJ2-1
v_call: TRBV11-2
cdr3_aa: CASSSPPGLAGTYNEQFF
cdr3_nt: TGTGCCAGCAGCTCACCACCGGGACTAGCGGGGACCTACAATGAGCAGTTCTTC

clone_size: NA
d_call: NA
j_call: TRBJ2-1
v_call: TRBV14
cdr3_aa: CASSQDRGSYNEQFF
cdr3_nt: TGTGCCAGCAGCCAAGACAGGGGCTCCTACAATGAGCAGTTCTTC

clone_size: few
d_call: TRBD2
j_call: TRBJ2-1
v_call: TRBV2
cdr3_aa: CASSPRREGQEQFF
cdr3_nt: TGTGCCAGCAGTCCCCGGCGGGAGGGCCAAGAGCAGTTCTTC

clone_size: NA
d_call: NA
j_call: TRBJ1-1
v_call: TRBV19
cdr3_aa: CASRYNVNTEAFF
cdr3_nt: TGTGCCAGTCGTTATAATGTGAACACTGAAGCTTTCTTT

clone_size: NA
d_call: TRBD2
j_call: TRBJ2-3
v_call: TRBV29-1
cdr3_aa: CSVGATSATDTQYF
cdr3_nt: TGCAGCGTTGGAGCCACTAGCGCAACAGATACGCAGTATTTT

clone_size: few
d_call: TRBD1
j_call: TRBJ1-1
v_call: TRBV5-6
cdr3_aa: CASRRTGQNTEAFF
cdr3_nt: TGTGCCAGCAGAAGGACAGGGCAGAACACTGAAGCTTTCTTT

clone_size: NA
d_call: NA
j_call: TRBJ2-1
v_call: TRBV7-6
cdr3_aa: CASSFTRQGDEQFF
cdr3_nt: TGTGCCAGCAGCTTCACCCGTCAGGGCGATGAGCAGTTCTTC

clone_size: NA
d_call: TRBD1
j_call: TRBJ1-3
v_call: TRBV19
cdr3_aa: CASRGQGVGNTIYF
cdr3_nt: TGTGCCAGTAGAGGACAGGGAGTTGGTAACACCATATATTTT

clone_size: NA
d_call: NA
j_call: TRBJ2-1
v_call: TRBV5-6
cdr3_aa: CASSLGLGEVYNEQLF
cdr3_nt: TGTGCCAGCAGCTTGGGTTTGGGGGAGGTCTACAATGAGCAGCTCTTC

clone_size: NA
d_call: NA
j_call: TRBJ2-5
v_call: TRBV27
cdr3_aa: CASSLYRGGETQYF
cdr3_nt: TGTGCCAGCAGTTTATACAGGGGAGGGGAGACCCAGTACTTC

clone_size: NA
d_call: NA
j_call: TRBJ1-2
v_call: TRBV28
cdr3_aa: CASCRGSSSYTF
cdr3_nt: TGTGCCAGCTGCCGCGGTTCGAGCAGCTACACCTTC

clone_size: NA
d_call: NA
j_call: TRBJ2-2
v_call: TRBV21-1
cdr3_aa: CASSKTPGQGGSEDANTGELFF
cdr3_nt: TGTGCCAGCAGCAAAACCCCGGGACAGGGTGGTAGCGAGGACGCGAACACCGGGGAGCTGTTTTTT

clone_size: NA
d_call: NA
j_call: TRBJ1-3
v_call: TRBV7-2
cdr3_aa: CASSLGTGGNTIYF
cdr3_nt: TGTGCCAGCAGCTTAGGGACGGGGGGAAACACCATATATTTT

clone_size: few
d_call: TRBD2
j_call: TRBJ2-3
v_call: TRBV5-1
cdr3_aa: CASSNSGGTDTQYF
cdr3_nt: TGCGCCAGCAGCAATAGCGGGGGCACAGATACGCAGTATTTT

clone_size: NA
d_call: NA
j_call: TRBJ1-2
v_call: TRBV28
cdr3_aa: CASSLSTANYGYTF
cdr3_nt: TGTGCCAGCAGTTTATCCACGGCCAACTATGGCTACACCTTC

clone_size: NA
d_call: NA
j_call: TRBJ2-2
v_call: TRBV10-1
cdr3_aa: CASRRLANTGELFF
cdr3_nt: TGCGCCAGCAGACGTCTAGCGAACACCGGGGAGCTGTTTTTT

clone_size: NA
d_call: NA
j_call: TRBJ1-2
v_call: TRBV28
cdr3_aa: CASSQSSGISYGYTF
cdr3_nt: TGTGCCAGCAGTCAGTCGTCTGGAATAAGCTATGGCTACACCTTC

clone_size: NA
d_call: NA
j_call: TRBJ1-2
v_call: TRBV19
cdr3_aa: CASKRTISYGYTF
cdr3_nt: TGTGCCAGTAAGAGGACCATCAGCTATGGCTACACCTTC

clone_size: NA
d_call: NA
j_call: TRBJ2-2
v_call: TRBV25-1
cdr3_aa: CASTPSTGNTGELFF
cdr3_nt: TGTGCCAGCACTCCCTCGACTGGTAACACCGGGGAGCTGTTTTTT

clone_size: NA
d_call: NA
j_call: TRBJ2-2
v_call: TRBV28
cdr3_aa: CASSSPSGYTGELFF
cdr3_nt: TGTGCCAGCAGTTCCCCATCGGGGTACACCGGGGAGCTGTTTTTT

clone_size: NA
d_call: TRBD2
j_call: TRBJ2-1
v_call: TRBV10-1
cdr3_aa: CASSLASGTVGGEQFF
cdr3_nt: TGCGCCAGCAGCCTAGCTAGCGGGACTGTTGGCGGTGAGCAGTTCTTC

clone_size: few
d_call: NA
j_call: TRBJ2-3
v_call: TRBV27
cdr3_aa: CASNPGLGADTQYF
cdr3_nt: TGTGCCAGCAATCCGGGGCTCGGGGCAGATACGCAGTATTTT

clone_size: NA
d_call: TRBD1
j_call: TRBJ1-4
v_call: TRBV5-4
cdr3_aa: CASSKYGTGDEKLFF
cdr3_nt: TGTGCCAGCAGCAAATACGGGACAGGGGATGAAAAACTGTTTTTT

clone_size: NA
d_call: TRBD1
j_call: TRBJ2-5
v_call: TRBV27
cdr3_aa: CASSRTTGGETQYF
cdr3_nt: TGTGCCAGCAGTCGCACTACAGGGGGAGAAACCCAGTACTTC

clone_size: NA
d_call: TRBD1
j_call: TRBJ2-5
v_call: TRBV19
cdr3_aa: CASIQPGQRFQETQYF
cdr3_nt: TGTGCCAGTATCCAGCCGGGACAGAGATTCCAAGAGACCCAGTACTTC

clone_size: NA
d_call: NA
j_call: TRBJ2-1
v_call: TRBV11-2
cdr3_aa: CASSPRAGLAPFNNEQFF
cdr3_nt: TGTGCCAGCAGCCCTCGCGCAGGATTAGCCCCCTTCAACAATGAGCAGTTCTTC

clone_size: NA
d_call: NA
j_call: TRBJ1-2
v_call: TRBV28
cdr3_aa: CASGQGRDGYTF
cdr3_nt: TGTGCCAGCGGGCAGGGAAGAGATGGCTACACCTTC

clone_size: few
d_call: TRBD2
j_call: TRBJ2-1
v_call: TRBV2
cdr3_aa: CATQPGLARNEQFF
cdr3_nt: TGTGCCACTCAGCCGGGACTAGCAAGGAATGAGCAGTTCTTC

clone_size: NA
d_call: NA
j_call: TRBJ1-1
v_call: TRBV4-3
cdr3_aa: CASSQVGQGWTEAFF
cdr3_nt: TGCGCCAGCAGCCAAGTGGGGCAGGGATGGACTGAAGCTTTCTTT

clone_size: NA
d_call: TRBD2
j_call: TRBJ2-3
v_call: TRBV5-6
cdr3_aa: CASSLVAGGVRGTQYF
cdr3_nt: TGTGCCAGCAGCTTGGTGGCGGGAGGTGTTCGGGGTACGCAGTATTTT

clone_size: NA
d_call: NA
j_call: TRBJ1-2
v_call: TRBV5-1
cdr3_aa: CASSLHRQTNYGYTF
cdr3_nt: TGCGCCAGCAGCTTGCACCGACAGACTAACTATGGCTACACCTTC

clone_size: NA
d_call: NA
j_call: TRBJ1-5
v_call: TRBV6-5
cdr3_aa: CASSGERNQPQHF
cdr3_nt: TGTGCCAGCAGTGGGGAGAGGAATCAGCCCCAGCATTTT

clone_size: once
d_call: NA
j_call: TRBJ2-1
v_call: TRBV29-1
cdr3_aa: CSVLSNTGPLRNEQFF
cdr3_nt: TGCAGCGTCCTCTCAAATACCGGGCCTTTACGCAATGAGCAGTTCTTC

clone_size: NA
d_call: NA
j_call: TRBJ2-3
v_call: TRBV5-1
cdr3_aa: CASSLASGLADTQYF
cdr3_nt: TGCGCCAGCAGCTTGGCGAGCGGACTCGCGGATACGCAGTATTTT

clone_size: NA
d_call: NA
j_call: TRBJ2-4
v_call: TRBV19
cdr3_aa: CASSRSGAFGLNIQYF
cdr3_nt: TGTGCCAGTAGTAGGTCCGGGGCTTTTGGATTAAACATTCAGTACTTC

clone_size: once
d_call: NA
j_call: TRBJ2-6
v_call: TRBV9
cdr3_aa: CASSGYRGANVLTF
cdr3_nt: TGTGCCAGCAGCGGATACAGGGGGGCCAACGTCCTGACTTTC

clone_size: NA
d_call: TRBD1
j_call: TRBJ1-2
v_call: TRBV5-1
cdr3_aa: CASRPGGTGGGYGYTF
cdr3_nt: TGCGCCAGCAGACCCGGTGGGACAGGGGGCGGCTATGGCTACACCTTC

clone_size: NA
d_call: TRBD1
j_call: TRBJ1-2
v_call: TRBV7-8
cdr3_aa: CASSLDRAASGYTF
cdr3_nt: TGTGCCAGCAGCTTGGACAGGGCCGCCTCCGGCTACACCTTC

clone_size: NA
d_call: NA
j_call: TRBJ1-5
v_call: TRBV28
cdr3_aa: CASSDDGVTNQPQHF
cdr3_nt: TGTGCCAGCAGTGATGATGGGGTCACAAATCAGCCCCAGCATTTT

clone_size: NA
d_call: NA
j_call: TRBJ2-7
v_call: TRBV5-4
cdr3_aa: CASSQDLSYEQYF
cdr3_nt: TGTGCCAGCAGCCAGGACCTTTCCTACGAGCAGTACTTC

clone_size: NA
d_call: NA
j_call: TRBJ1-5
v_call: TRBV19
cdr3_aa: CASSIGGGRGQPQHF
cdr3_nt: TGTGCCAGTAGTATAGGAGGGGGGCGCGGACAGCCCCAGCATTTT

clone_size: NA
d_call: TRBD1
j_call: TRBJ2-3
v_call: TRBV19
cdr3_aa: CASSTKRTGIRSDTQYF
cdr3_nt: TGTGCCAGTAGTACAAAAAGGACAGGGATTAGATCCGATACGCAGTATTTT

clone_size: NA
d_call: NA
j_call: TRBJ2-1
v_call: TRBV29-1
cdr3_aa: CSLGGNEQFF
cdr3_nt: TGCAGCCTAGGTGGCAATGAGCAGTTCTTC

clone_size: NA
d_call: NA
j_call: TRBJ1-1
v_call: TRBV30
cdr3_aa: CAWILRRNTEAFF
cdr3_nt: TGTGCCTGGATACTAAGGAGGAACACTGAAGCTTTCTTT

clone_size: few
d_call: TRBD1
j_call: TRBJ2-7
v_call: TRBV16
cdr3_aa: CASSQSVWGQGGPYEQYF
cdr3_nt: TGTGCCAGCAGCCAATCAGTATGGGGACAGGGTGGACCCTACGAGCAGTACTTC

clone_size: NA
d_call: TRBD2
j_call: TRBJ2-5
v_call: TRBV9
cdr3_aa: CASGGWSQETQYF
cdr3_nt: TGTGCCTCCGGGGGGTGGTCCCAAGAGACCCAGTACTTC